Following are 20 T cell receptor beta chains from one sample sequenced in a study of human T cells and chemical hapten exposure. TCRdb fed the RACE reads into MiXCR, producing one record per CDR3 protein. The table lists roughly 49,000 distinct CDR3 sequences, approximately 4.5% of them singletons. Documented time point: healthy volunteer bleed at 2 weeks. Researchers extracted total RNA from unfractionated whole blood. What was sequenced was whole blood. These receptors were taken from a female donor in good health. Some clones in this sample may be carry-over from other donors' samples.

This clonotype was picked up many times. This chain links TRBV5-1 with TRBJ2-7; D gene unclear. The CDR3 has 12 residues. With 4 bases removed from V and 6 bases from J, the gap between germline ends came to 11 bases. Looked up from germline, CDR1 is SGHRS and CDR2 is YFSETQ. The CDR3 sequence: CASSTTKGEQYF. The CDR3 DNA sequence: TGCGCCAGCAGCACAACTAAGGGCGAGCAGTACTTC. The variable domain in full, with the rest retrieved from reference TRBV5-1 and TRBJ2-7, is KAGVTQTPRYLIKTRGQQVTLSCSPISGHRSVSWYQQTPGQGLQFLFEYFSETQRNKGNFPGRFSGRQFSNSRSEMNVSTLELGDSALYLCASSTTKGEQYFGPGTRLTVT.

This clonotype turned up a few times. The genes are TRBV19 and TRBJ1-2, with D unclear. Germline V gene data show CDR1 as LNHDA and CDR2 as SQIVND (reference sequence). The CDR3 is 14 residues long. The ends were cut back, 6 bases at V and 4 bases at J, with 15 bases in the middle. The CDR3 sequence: CASRRGALIYGYTF. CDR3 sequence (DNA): TGTGCCAGTAGGCGTGGAGCTCTCATCTATGGCTACACCTTC.

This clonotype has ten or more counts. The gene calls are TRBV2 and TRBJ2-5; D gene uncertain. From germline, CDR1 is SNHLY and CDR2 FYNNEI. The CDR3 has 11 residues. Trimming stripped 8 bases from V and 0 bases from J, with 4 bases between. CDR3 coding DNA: TGTGCCAGCGAGTACCAAGAGACCCAGTACTTC. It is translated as CASEYQETQYF.

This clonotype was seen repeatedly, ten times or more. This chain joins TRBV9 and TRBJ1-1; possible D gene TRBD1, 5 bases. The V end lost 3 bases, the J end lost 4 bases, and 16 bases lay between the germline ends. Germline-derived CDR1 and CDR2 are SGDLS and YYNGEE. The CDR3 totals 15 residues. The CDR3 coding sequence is TGTGCCAGCAGCGGATCAGGGATGAGGAGCACTGAAGCTTTCTTT. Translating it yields CASSGSGMRSTEAFF. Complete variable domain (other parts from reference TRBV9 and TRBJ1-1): DSGVTQTPKHLITATGQRVTLRCSPRSGDLSVYWYQQSLDQGLQFLIQYYNGEERAKGNILERFSAQQFPDLHSELNLSSLELGDSALYFCASSGSGMRSTEAFFGQGTRLTVV.

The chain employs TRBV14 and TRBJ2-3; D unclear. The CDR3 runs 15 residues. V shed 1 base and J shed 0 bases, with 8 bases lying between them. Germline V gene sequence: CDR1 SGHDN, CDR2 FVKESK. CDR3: CASSQGESSTDTQYF. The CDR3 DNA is TGTGCCAGCAGCCAAGGGGAAAGCAGCACAGATACGCAGTATTTT.

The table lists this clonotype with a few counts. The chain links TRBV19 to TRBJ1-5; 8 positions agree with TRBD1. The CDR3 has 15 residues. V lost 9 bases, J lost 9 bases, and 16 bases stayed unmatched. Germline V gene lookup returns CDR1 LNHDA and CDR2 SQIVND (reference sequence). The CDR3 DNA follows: TGTGCCAGCGCTACTACCACGGGACAGGCAGCGCCCCAGCATTTT. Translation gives CASATTTGQAAPQHF. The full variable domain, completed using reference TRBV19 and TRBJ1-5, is DGGITQSPKYLFRKEGQNVTLSCEQNLNHDAMYWYRQDPGQGLRLIYYSQIVNDFQKGDIAEGYSVSREKKESFPLTVTSAQKNPTAFYLCASATTTGQAAPQHFGDGTRLSIL.

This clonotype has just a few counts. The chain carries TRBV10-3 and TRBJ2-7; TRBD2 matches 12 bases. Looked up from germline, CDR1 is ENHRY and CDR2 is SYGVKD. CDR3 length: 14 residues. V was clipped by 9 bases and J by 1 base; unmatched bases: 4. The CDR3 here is CAMATSGGSYEQYF. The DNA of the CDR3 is TGTGCCATGGCGACTAGCGGGGGATCCTACGAGCAGTACTTC.

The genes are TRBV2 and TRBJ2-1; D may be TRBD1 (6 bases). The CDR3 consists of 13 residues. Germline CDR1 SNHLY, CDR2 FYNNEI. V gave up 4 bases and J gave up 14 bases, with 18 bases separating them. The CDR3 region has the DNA TGTGCCAGCAGTGTCCCAGGGGAAGTAGTGGAGTTCTTC. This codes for CASSVPGEVVEFF.

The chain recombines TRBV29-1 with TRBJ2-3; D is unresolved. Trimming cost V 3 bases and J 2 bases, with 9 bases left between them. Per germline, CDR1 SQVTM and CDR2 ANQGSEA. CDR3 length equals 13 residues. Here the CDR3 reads CSVDLENTDTQYF. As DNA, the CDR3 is TGCAGCGTTGATCTCGAAAACACAGATACGCAGTATTTT.

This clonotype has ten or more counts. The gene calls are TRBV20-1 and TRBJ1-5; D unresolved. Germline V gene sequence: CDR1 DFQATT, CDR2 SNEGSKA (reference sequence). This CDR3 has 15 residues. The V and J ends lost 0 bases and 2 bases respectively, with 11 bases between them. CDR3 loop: CSARDLSYGNQPQHF. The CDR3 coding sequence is TGCAGTGCTAGAGATCTTAGCTACGGCAATCAGCCCCAGCATTTT.

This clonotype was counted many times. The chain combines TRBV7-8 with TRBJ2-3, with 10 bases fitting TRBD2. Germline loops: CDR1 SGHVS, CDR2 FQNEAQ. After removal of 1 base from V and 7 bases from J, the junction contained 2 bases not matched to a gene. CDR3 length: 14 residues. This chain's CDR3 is CASSLELAGNTQYF. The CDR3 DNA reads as TGTGCCAGCAGCTTAGAACTAGCGGGGAATACGCAGTATTTT.

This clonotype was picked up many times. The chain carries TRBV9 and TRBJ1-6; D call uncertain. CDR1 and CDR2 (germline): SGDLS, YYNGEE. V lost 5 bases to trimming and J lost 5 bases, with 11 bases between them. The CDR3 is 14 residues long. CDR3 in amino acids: CASSPTGNNSPLHF. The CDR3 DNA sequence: TGTGCCAGCAGTCCCACGGGAAATAATTCACCCCTCCACTTT. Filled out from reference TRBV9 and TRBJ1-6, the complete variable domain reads DSGVTQTPKHLITATGQRVTLRCSPRSGDLSVYWYQQSLDQGLQFLIQYYNGEERAKGNILERFSAQQFPDLHSELNLSSLELGDSALYFCASSPTGNNSPLHFGNGTRLTVT.

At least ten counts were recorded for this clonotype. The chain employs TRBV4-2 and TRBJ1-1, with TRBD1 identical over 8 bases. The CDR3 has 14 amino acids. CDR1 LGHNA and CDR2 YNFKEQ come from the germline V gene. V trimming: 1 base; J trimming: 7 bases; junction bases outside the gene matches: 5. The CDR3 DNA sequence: TGTGCCAGCAGCCAAGGGCTCGGGACAGGTGAAGCTTTCTTT. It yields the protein CASSQGLGTGEAFF.

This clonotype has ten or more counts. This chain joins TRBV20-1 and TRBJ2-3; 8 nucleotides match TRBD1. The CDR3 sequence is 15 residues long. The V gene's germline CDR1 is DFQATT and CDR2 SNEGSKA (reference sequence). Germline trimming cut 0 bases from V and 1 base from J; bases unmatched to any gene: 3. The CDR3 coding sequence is TGCAGTGCTAGAGATTGGGGACAGGGCACAGATACGCAGTATTTT. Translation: CSARDWGQGTDTQYF.

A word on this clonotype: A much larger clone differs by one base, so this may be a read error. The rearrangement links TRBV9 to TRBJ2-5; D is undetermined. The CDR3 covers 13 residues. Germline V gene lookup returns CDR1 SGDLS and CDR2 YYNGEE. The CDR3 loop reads CTSSVRSRETQYF. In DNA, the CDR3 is TGTACCAGCAGCGTGAGGTCTAGGGAGACCCAGTACTTC.

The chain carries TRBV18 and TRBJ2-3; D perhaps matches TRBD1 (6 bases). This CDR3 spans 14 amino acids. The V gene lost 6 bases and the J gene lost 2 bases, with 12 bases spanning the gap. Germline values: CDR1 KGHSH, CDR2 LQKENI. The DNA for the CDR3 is TGTGCCAGCTCCCCCCAGGGGAACACAGATACGCAGTATTTT. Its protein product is CASSPQGNTDTQYF.

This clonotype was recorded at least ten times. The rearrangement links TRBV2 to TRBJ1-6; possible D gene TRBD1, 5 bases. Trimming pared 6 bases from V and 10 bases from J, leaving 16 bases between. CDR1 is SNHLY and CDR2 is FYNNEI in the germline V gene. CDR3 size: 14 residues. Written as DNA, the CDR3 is TGTGCCAGCAGGACCGGACAATCCCAGTCACCCCTCCACTTT. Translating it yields CASRTGQSQSPLHF. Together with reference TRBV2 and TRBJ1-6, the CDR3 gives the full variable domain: EPEVTQTPSHQVTQMGQEVILRCVPISNHLYFYWYRQILGQKVEFLVSFYNNEISEKSEIFDDQFSVERPDGSNFTLKIRSTKLEDSAMYFCASRTGQSQSPLHFGNGTRLTVT.

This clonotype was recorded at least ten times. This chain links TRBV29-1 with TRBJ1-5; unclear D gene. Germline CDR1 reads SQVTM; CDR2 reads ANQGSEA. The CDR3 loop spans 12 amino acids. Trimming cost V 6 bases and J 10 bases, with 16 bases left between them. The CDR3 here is CSVGDTAQPQHF. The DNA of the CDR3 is TGCAGCGTCGGTGACACCGCCCAACCCCAGCATTTT.

CDR3 nucleotides: TGTGCCAGCAGCTTAGTTGGGTCTAACTATGGCTACACCTTC. It yields the protein CASSLVGSNYGYTF. The genes are TRBV7-2 and TRBJ1-2; no definite D call. This CDR3 comprises 14 residues. V dropped 1 base and J dropped 0 bases, with 6 bases sitting between them. Germline-derived CDR1 and CDR2 are SGHTA and FQGNSA.

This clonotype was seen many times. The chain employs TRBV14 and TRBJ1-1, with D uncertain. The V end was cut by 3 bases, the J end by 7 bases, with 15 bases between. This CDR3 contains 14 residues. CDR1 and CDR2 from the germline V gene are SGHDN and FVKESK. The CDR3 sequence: CASSQGWPRDEAFF. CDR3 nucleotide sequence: TGTGCCAGCAGCCAGGGCTGGCCCCGTGATGAAGCTTTCTTT.